This entry is about one TCR beta chain. Using immunoSEQ multiplex PCR, the repertoire was profiled, and TCRdb retains in-frame clones only, with some absent. Counted here are some 120,000 clones, roughly 88% occurring once; the ten biggest clones make up about 1.6%. Trimming took 5 bases from V and 6 from J, leaving 17 bases between them. This CDR3 has 14 amino acids. From germline, CDR1 is KGHSH and CDR2 LQKENI. The sample originates from a study of T cell responses to AZD1222 COVID-19 vaccine. This sequence was found in an adult in good health. The sequenced sample was peripheral blood, obtained on day 0 of AZD1222 vaccination. The genes are TRBV18 and TRBJ2-7, with D perhaps matching TRBD1 or TRBD2 (5 bases each). DNA of the CDR3: TGTGCCAGCTCAAACCGGGACGGAGCCCTCGAGCAGTACTTC. It yields the protein CASSNRDGALEQYF.